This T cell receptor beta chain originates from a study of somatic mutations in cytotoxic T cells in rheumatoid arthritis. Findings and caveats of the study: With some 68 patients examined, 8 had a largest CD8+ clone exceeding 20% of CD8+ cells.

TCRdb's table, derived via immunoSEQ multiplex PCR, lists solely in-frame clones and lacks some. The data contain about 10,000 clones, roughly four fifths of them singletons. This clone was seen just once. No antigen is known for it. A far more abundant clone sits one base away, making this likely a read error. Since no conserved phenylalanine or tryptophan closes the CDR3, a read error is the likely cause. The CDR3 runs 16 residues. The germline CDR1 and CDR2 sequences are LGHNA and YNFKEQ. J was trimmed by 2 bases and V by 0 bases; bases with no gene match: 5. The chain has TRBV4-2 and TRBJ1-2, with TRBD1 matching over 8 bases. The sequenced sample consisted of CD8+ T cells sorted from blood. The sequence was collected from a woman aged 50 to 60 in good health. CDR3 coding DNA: TGTGCCAGCAGCCAAGATTCAGGGGGCACCAACTATGGCTACACCTCC. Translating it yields CASSQDSGGTNYGYTS.